The rows below give T cell receptor beta chains drawn from one sample of a study of technical replicates of blood from a few donors. Method: immunoSEQ multiplex PCR; TCRdb's copy keeps in-frame clones and lacks some. The sample lists tens of thousands of clones; 90% to 95% were seen once. Sequences were obtained from PBMCs. The source of these receptors is a human donor in good health. Some clones in this sample may be carry-over from other donors' samples. CDR3s include the opening cysteine and the closing phenylalanine or tryptophan.

V gene	CDR3 protein
TRBV5-1	CASSYGQGNSPLHF
TRBV13	CASSARLAGMYEQYF
TRBV19	CASSWTSGELFF
TRBV5-1	CASSLGPSEETQYF
TRBV6-5	CASSYSITPGTEAFF
TRBV4-2	CASSQERGSGKETQYF
TRBV9	CASSVGGLSPGQFF
TRBV5-8	CASSLLSVASGIKGSYEQYF
TRBV5-4	CASSLERAGANVLTF
TRBV30	CAWSEAGPGGNEQFF
TRBV19	CASSISSSYNEQFF
TRBV18	CASSPAAAGGPNEQFF
TRBV6-6	CASRIGGSSYEQYF
TRBV30	CAWLGLSPLYGYTF
TRBV25-1	CASSDRGGNTEAFF
TRBV7-2	CASSPDSNYGYTF
TRBV7-9	CASSYRKTSGRSSYNEQFF
TRBV7-9	CASSLSGGAYNEQFF
TRBV4-3	CASSQVGGVGTQYF
TRBV30	CAWSPLVSYNEQFF
TRBV7-3	CASSLTGGFQETQYF
TRBV7-2	CASSLGSGVIEGEQFF
TRBV5-1	CASSLGRGLFSYEQYF
TRBV5-1	CASSLVQTGGNNSPLHF
TRBV6-1	CASSEGTGGRQPQHF
TRBV5-1	CASSFATGVDTEAFF
TRBV5-4	CASSAASTEAFF
TRBV7-2	CASSPGMGSEQYF
TRBV25-1	CASSPHEGFAEAFF
TRBV6-5	CASSFQVPSTEAFF
TRBV7-9	CASSQDSSFGTQYF
TRBV9	CASSAGTRDNEQFF
TRBV2	CASREGRDRGAQPQHF
TRBV2	CASRGQGTYSGNTIYF
TRBV5-4	CASSLTGPSGRTVYEQYF
TRBV5-4	CASSLATSGTNTGELFF
TRBV5-1	CASSLTWTGSDLYYNEQFF
TRBV7-2	CASSLTGLGDTQYF
TRBV4-3	CASARTVFEPQHF
TRBV4-2	CASSPVSGGVNTGELFF
TRBV12-5	CASVPISGAAYNEQFF
TRBV19	CASSNPGQGDNEQFF
TRBV11-1	CASSWTGASTDTQYF